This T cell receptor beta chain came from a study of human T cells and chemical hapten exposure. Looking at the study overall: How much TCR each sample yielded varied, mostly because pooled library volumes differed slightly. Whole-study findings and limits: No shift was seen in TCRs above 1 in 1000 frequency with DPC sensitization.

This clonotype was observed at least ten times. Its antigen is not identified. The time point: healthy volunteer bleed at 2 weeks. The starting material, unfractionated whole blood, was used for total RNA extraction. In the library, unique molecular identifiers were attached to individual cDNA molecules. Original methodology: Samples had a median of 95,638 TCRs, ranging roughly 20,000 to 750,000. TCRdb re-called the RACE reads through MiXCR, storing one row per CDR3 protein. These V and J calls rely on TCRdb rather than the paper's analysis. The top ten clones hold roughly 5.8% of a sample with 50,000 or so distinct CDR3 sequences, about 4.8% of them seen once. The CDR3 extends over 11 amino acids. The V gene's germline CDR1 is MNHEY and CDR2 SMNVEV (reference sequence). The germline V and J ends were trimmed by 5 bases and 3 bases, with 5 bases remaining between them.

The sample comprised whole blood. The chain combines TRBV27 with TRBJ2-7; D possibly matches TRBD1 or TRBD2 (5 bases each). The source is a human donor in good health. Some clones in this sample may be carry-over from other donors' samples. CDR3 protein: CASSGGYEQYF. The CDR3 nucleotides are TGTGCCAGCAGTGGGGGCTACGAGCAGTACTTC.